A selection of T cell receptor beta chains follows, all from one sample in a study of beta chain features in type 1 diabetes. Only in-frame clones appear in the TCRdb table, and some are missing; sequencing was by immunoSEQ multiplex PCR. The data show hundreds of thousands of clones, about a sixth seen once. Sequenced: naive CD4+ T cells from blood. The receptors were sampled from a man aged 18 to 30 in good health. CDR3s include the opening cysteine and the closing phenylalanine or tryptophan. D genes are given only for firm matches. Clone size is not always given. Where it is, it says once, few, many or a class for expanded clones.

clone size: once
V gene: TRBV7-6
D gene: .
J gene: TRBJ2-1
CDR3 protein: CASSLGEVGLPSDEQFF
CDR3 DNA: TGTGCCAGCAGCTTAGGGGAGGTTGGGCTCCCGAGCGATGAGCAGTTCTTC

clone size: .
V gene: TRBV5-1
D gene: TRBD2
J gene: TRBJ2-7
CDR3 protein: CASSFGGTSAYEQYF
CDR3 DNA: TGCGCCAGCAGCTTTGGAGGGACTAGCGCCTACGAGCAGTACTTC

clone size: few
V gene: TRBV28
D gene: .
J gene: TRBJ1-5
CDR3 protein: CASSLLVNQPQHF
CDR3 DNA: TGTGCCAGCAGTTTACTGGTGAATCAGCCCCAGCATTTT

clone size: .
V gene: TRBV7-3
D gene: .
J gene: TRBJ2-7
CDR3 protein: CASSPRAGSAEYEQYF
CDR3 DNA: TGTGCCAGCAGCCCCAGGGCAGGGTCCGCGGAATACGAGCAGTACTTC

clone size: few
V gene: TRBV28
D gene: TRBD2
J gene: TRBJ2-7
CDR3 protein: CASSSGTSGVTRSYEQYF
CDR3 DNA: TGTGCCAGCAGTTCCGGGACTAGCGGGGTAACGAGGTCCTACGAGCAGTACTTC

clone size: .
V gene: TRBV5-1
D gene: .
J gene: TRBJ1-1
CDR3 protein: CASSPMGPEAFF
CDR3 DNA: TGCGCCAGCAGCCCGATGGGGCCTGAAGCTTTCTTT

clone size: .
V gene: TRBV5-6
D gene: .
J gene: TRBJ1-1
CDR3 protein: CASSLFAEAFF
CDR3 DNA: TGTGCCAGCAGCTTGTTCGCTGAAGCTTTCTTT

clone size: few
V gene: TRBV7-9
D gene: .
J gene: TRBJ1-4
CDR3 protein: CASSPQSWVSEKLFF
CDR3 DNA: TGTGCCAGCAGCCCCCAGAGTTGGGTGTCGGAAAAACTGTTTTTT

clone size: .
V gene: TRBV7-9
D gene: .
J gene: TRBJ1-1
CDR3 protein: CASSLNRRPTEAFF
CDR3 DNA: TGTGCCAGCAGCTTAAACCGACGGCCCACTGAAGCTTTCTTT

clone size: .
V gene: TRBV5-1
D gene: .
J gene: TRBJ1-1
CDR3 protein: CASTLQTNTEAFF
CDR3 DNA: TGCGCCAGCACCTTGCAGACGAACACTGAAGCTTTCTTT

clone size: few
V gene: TRBV4-1
D gene: TRBD2
J gene: TRBJ2-1
CDR3 protein: CASSQVGRGGRNNNEQFF
CDR3 DNA: TGCGCCAGCAGCCAAGTAGGGAGGGGCGGGAGAAACAACAATGAGCAGTTCTTC

clone size: .
V gene: TRBV2
D gene: TRBD1
J gene: TRBJ1-6
CDR3 protein: CASTQGASPDSPLHF
CDR3 DNA: TGTGCCAGCACTCAGGGGGCCTCTCCGGATTCACCCCTCCACTTT

clone size: .
V gene: TRBV7-2
D gene: .
J gene: TRBJ2-1
CDR3 protein: CASSLFQGNEQFF
CDR3 DNA: TGTGCCAGCAGCTTATTTCAGGGCAATGAGCAGTTCTTC

clone size: .
V gene: TRBV4-1
D gene: .
J gene: TRBJ1-1
CDR3 protein: CASSQGYSQNTEAFF
CDR3 DNA: TGCGCCAGCAGCCAAGGGTACAGCCAGAACACTGAAGCTTTCTTT

clone size: few
V gene: TRBV5-1
D gene: .
J gene: TRBJ1-2
CDR3 protein: CASSLASGGEYGYTF
CDR3 DNA: TGCGCCAGCAGCTTGGCGAGCGGAGGAGAGTATGGCTACACCTTC

clone size: .
V gene: TRBV5-1
D gene: .
J gene: TRBJ2-4
CDR3 protein: CASSLGPRLIAKNIQYF
CDR3 DNA: TGCGCCAGCAGCTTGGGGCCGAGACTCATAGCCAAAAACATTCAGTACTTC

clone size: few
V gene: TRBV19
D gene: TRBD2
J gene: TRBJ2-7
CDR3 protein: CASSIREGTYEQYF
CDR3 DNA: TGTGCCAGTAGTATAAGGGAGGGTACCTACGAGCAGTACTTC

clone size: .
V gene: TRBV9
D gene: TRBD1
J gene: TRBJ2-1
CDR3 protein: CASSGWRGGTEQFF
CDR3 DNA: TGTGCCAGCAGCGGGTGGAGAGGGGGCACTGAGCAGTTCTTC

clone size: .
V gene: TRBV25-1
D gene: .
J gene: TRBJ2-7
CDR3 protein: CASRTAGTVGHEQYF
CDR3 DNA: TGTGCCAGCAGGACTGCCGGGACGGTGGGCCACGAGCAGTACTTC

clone size: few
V gene: TRBV13
D gene: TRBD2
J gene: TRBJ2-7
CDR3 protein: CASSLGRGRQYF
CDR3 DNA: TGTGCCAGCAGCTTAGGGCGGGGGAGGCAGTACTTC

clone size: few
V gene: TRBV13
D gene: .
J gene: TRBJ2-7
CDR3 protein: CASSLSSLLANEQYF
CDR3 DNA: TGTGCCAGCAGCTTATCATCACTCCTCGCCAACGAGCAGTACTTC

clone size: once
V gene: TRBV4-1
D gene: .
J gene: TRBJ2-1
CDR3 protein: CASSQVDNEQFF
CDR3 DNA: TGCGCCAGCAGCCAAGTCGACAATGAGCAGTTCTTC

clone size: few
V gene: TRBV29-1
D gene: TRBD1
J gene: TRBJ1-3
CDR3 protein: CSVRLGQIGNTIYF
CDR3 DNA: TGCAGCGTCCGACTGGGACAGATTGGAAACACCATATATTTT

clone size: once
V gene: TRBV5-1
D gene: .
J gene: TRBJ2-3
CDR3 protein: CASGQRARGTDTQYF
CDR3 DNA: TGCGCCAGCGGCCAACGGGCTCGGGGCACAGATACGCAGTATTTT

clone size: .
V gene: TRBV5-6
D gene: .
J gene: TRBJ2-1
CDR3 protein: CASHHQQGYSSYNEQFF
CDR3 DNA: TGTGCCAGCCATCACCAACAGGGATACAGCTCCTACAATGAGCAGTTCTTC

clone size: .
V gene: TRBV29-1
D gene: .
J gene: TRBJ2-7
CDR3 protein: CSVERQEGYEQYF
CDR3 DNA: TGCAGCGTTGAAAGGCAGGAGGGCTACGAGCAGTACTTC

clone size: few
V gene: TRBV15
D gene: .
J gene: TRBJ2-1
CDR3 protein: CATSREGGLYNEQFF
CDR3 DNA: TGTGCCACCAGCAGAGAGGGGGGGCTCTACAATGAGCAGTTCTTC

clone size: .
V gene: TRBV19
D gene: .
J gene: TRBJ1-4
CDR3 protein: CASNSFTREKLFF
CDR3 DNA: TGTGCCAGTAATTCCTTCACGAGGGAAAAACTGTTTTTT

clone size: .
V gene: TRBV6-6
D gene: TRBD1
J gene: TRBJ1-1
CDR3 protein: CASSRQGSNTEAFF
CDR3 DNA: TGTGCCAGCAGCCGACAGGGCTCGAACACTGAAGCTTTCTTT

clone size: .
V gene: TRBV28
D gene: .
J gene: TRBJ1-2
CDR3 protein: CASSEGKSYGYTF
CDR3 DNA: TGTGCCAGCAGTGAAGGGAAAAGTTATGGCTACACCTTC

clone size: once
V gene: TRBV10-3
D gene: TRBD1
J gene: TRBJ1-1
CDR3 protein: CAISHLQGSNTEAFF
CDR3 DNA: TGTGCCATCAGTCATCTACAGGGGAGTAACACTGAAGCTTTCTTT

clone size: few
V gene: TRBV5-4
D gene: .
J gene: TRBJ2-5
CDR3 protein: CASSGVRGPENQETQYF
CDR3 DNA: TGTGCCAGCAGCGGGGTGCGGGGTCCGGAGAACCAAGAGACCCAGTACTTC

clone size: .
V gene: TRBV7-3
D gene: TRBD2
J gene: TRBJ2-1
CDR3 protein: CASSPRGSGRADEQFF
CDR3 DNA: TGTGCCAGCAGCCCTCGAGGTAGCGGGAGGGCCGATGAGCAGTTCTTC

clone size: few
V gene: TRBV9
D gene: .
J gene: TRBJ2-1
CDR3 protein: CASSVERGIYNEQFF
CDR3 DNA: TGTGCCAGCAGCGTAGAACGGGGAATTTACAATGAGCAGTTCTTC

clone size: few
V gene: TRBV15
D gene: .
J gene: TRBJ2-4
CDR3 protein: CATSSPPAGTVFFEAKNIQYF
CDR3 DNA: TGTGCCACCAGCAGTCCACCCGCCGGGACTGTTTTTTTTGAAGCCAAAAACATTCAGTACTTC

clone size: .
V gene: TRBV7-2
D gene: TRBD2
J gene: TRBJ2-3
CDR3 protein: CASSLSGAVDTQYF
CDR3 DNA: TGTGCCAGCAGCCTTAGCGGGGCTGTAGATACGCAGTATTTT

clone size: few
V gene: TRBV7-3
D gene: TRBD2
J gene: TRBJ2-2
CDR3 protein: CASSSPVLAGVPGELFF
CDR3 DNA: TGTGCCAGCAGCTCCCCAGTTTTAGCGGGGGTTCCCGGGGAGCTGTTTTTT

clone size: few
V gene: TRBV29-1
D gene: .
J gene: TRBJ1-4
CDR3 protein: CSGGRRNEKLFF
CDR3 DNA: TGCAGTGGAGGCAGGAGAAATGAAAAACTGTTTTTT

clone size: .
V gene: TRBV7-9
D gene: .
J gene: TRBJ2-2
CDR3 protein: CASSLLQGTGELFF
CDR3 DNA: TGTGCCAGCAGCTTACTCCAGGGCACCGGGGAGCTGTTTTTT

clone size: few
V gene: TRBV29-1
D gene: .
J gene: TRBJ1-1
CDR3 protein: CSVVGGAYTEAFF
CDR3 DNA: TGCAGCGTTGTGGGGGGGGCCTACACTGAAGCTTTCTTT

clone size: .
V gene: TRBV7-9
D gene: .
J gene: TRBJ1-1
CDR3 protein: CASSQQGLSTEAFF
CDR3 DNA: TGTGCCAGCAGTCAACAGGGCCTCAGTACTGAAGCTTTCTTT

clone size: .
V gene: TRBV4-1
D gene: .
J gene: TRBJ1-1
CDR3 protein: CASSQEGKNTEAFF
CDR3 DNA: TGCGCCAGCAGCCAGGAGGGAAAGAACACTGAAGCTTTCTTT

clone size: few
V gene: TRBV9
D gene: .
J gene: TRBJ2-1
CDR3 protein: CASSVDRLSYNEQFF
CDR3 DNA: TGTGCCAGCAGCGTAGATCGACTCTCCTACAATGAGCAGTTCTTC

clone size: .
V gene: TRBV20-1
D gene: .
J gene: TRBJ1-1
CDR3 protein: CSARAPAFF
CDR3 DNA: TGCAGTGCTAGAGCCCCAGCTTTCTTT

clone size: few
V gene: TRBV4-3
D gene: TRBD2
J gene: TRBJ2-5
CDR3 protein: CASSQDLILGLGSQETQYF
CDR3 DNA: TGCGCCAGCAGCCAAGATCTGATCTTGGGACTAGGGAGCCAAGAGACCCAGTACTTC

clone size: .
V gene: TRBV7-3
D gene: .
J gene: TRBJ1-6
CDR3 protein: CASSVGQYNSPLHF
CDR3 DNA: TGTGCCAGCAGCGTGGGGCAGTATAATTCACCCCTCCACTTT

clone size: .
V gene: TRBV7-2
D gene: .
J gene: TRBJ2-1
CDR3 protein: CASSFEGRNEQFF
CDR3 DNA: TGTGCCAGCAGCTTTGAAGGTCGCAATGAGCAGTTCTTC

clone size: .
V gene: TRBV7-3
D gene: TRBD2
J gene: TRBJ2-3
CDR3 protein: CASSLNPTLAGTDTQYF
CDR3 DNA: TGTGCCAGCAGCTTAAACCCCACGCTAGCGGGAACAGATACGCAGTATTTT

clone size: few
V gene: TRBV7-2
D gene: TRBD2
J gene: TRBJ2-7
CDR3 protein: CASSPTSGGSYEQYF
CDR3 DNA: TGTGCCAGCAGCCCGACTAGCGGGGGCTCCTACGAGCAGTACTTC

clone size: .
V gene: TRBV28
D gene: .
J gene: TRBJ2-1
CDR3 protein: CASSLLSKQFF
CDR3 DNA: TGTGCCAGCAGTTTATTATCAAAGCAGTTCTTC